This is a list of T cell receptor beta chains from one sample in a study of cytomegalovirus exposure and HLA in healthy donors. Generated by immunoSEQ multiplex PCR, the TCRdb table keeps only in-frame clones and is missing some. This listing includes some 140,000 clones. Source material: PBMCs. These receptor sequences come from a woman aged 40 to 50 in good health and CMV-seronegative. Each CDR3 is given with its conserved first and last residue. Each record gives: V gene, J gene, D gene, CDR3 DNA, CDR3 protein. A D gene is named only where the DNA matches it firmly.

V: TRBV27; J: TRBJ1-5; D: TRBD1; DNA: TGTGCCAGCAGCCCCTCTCTCGACAGGGGAGAAGGCAATCAGCCCCAGCATTTT; CDR3: CASSPSLDRGEGNQPQHF
V: TRBV19; J: TRBJ1-1; D: .; DNA: TGTGCCAGTAGTATTTGGGGCAACACTGAAGCTTTCTTT; CDR3: CASSIWGNTEAFF
V: TRBV6-1; J: TRBJ1-1; D: TRBD1; DNA: TGTGCCAGCAGTGAGACAGGGTTGGACACTGAAGCTTTCTTT; CDR3: CASSETGLDTEAFF
V: TRBV5-1; J: TRBJ2-1; D: TRBD1; DNA: TGCGCCAGCAGCTTGGAAAGGGGGCTGATCGGTGGGGAGCAGTTCTTC; CDR3: CASSLERGLIGGEQFF
V: TRBV4-3; J: TRBJ1-1; D: .; DNA: TGCGCCAGCAGCCAAGACGAAACCCAGGGAGGGAACACTGAAGCTTTCTTT; CDR3: CASSQDETQGGNTEAFF
V: TRBV27; J: TRBJ1-2; D: .; DNA: TGTGCCAGCAGTTTACGAGGGGGTAACTATGGCTACACCTTC; CDR3: CASSLRGGNYGYTF
V: TRBV18; J: TRBJ1-5; D: .; DNA: TGTGCCAGCTCACCAGGTGTGGGGGGTGGCAATCAGCCCCAGCATTTT; CDR3: CASSPGVGGGNQPQHF
V: TRBV6-5; J: TRBJ2-7; D: TRBD1; DNA: TGTGCCAGCACCCGTACAGGGGCCTCCTACGAGCAGTACTTC; CDR3: CASTRTGASYEQYF
V: TRBV11-3; J: TRBJ2-3; D: .; DNA: TGTGCCAGCAGCCAAGGGGGTTCACGGGCAGATACGCAGTATTTT; CDR3: CASSQGGSRADTQYF
V: TRBV6-5; J: TRBJ1-1; D: .; DNA: TGTGCCAGCAGATACATTCAAGGGGGCACTGAAGCTTTCTTT; CDR3: CASRYIQGGTEAFF
V: TRBV9; J: TRBJ1-6; D: .; DNA: TGTGCCAGCAGCGTAGGTCACCGCGTCGCTTCACCCCTCCACTTT; CDR3: CASSVGHRVASPLHF
V: TRBV12-5; J: TRBJ2-5; D: TRBD2; DNA: TGTGCTAGTGGGTTGGGGGGGAGGCAAGAGACCCAGTACTTC; CDR3: CASGLGGRQETQYF
V: TRBV6-5; J: TRBJ2-5; D: .; DNA: TGTGCCAGCAGTTACTCCATTCAGTTTTTAGAGACCCAGTACTTC; CDR3: CASSYSIQFLETQYF
V: TRBV29-1; J: TRBJ1-1; D: .; DNA: TGCAGCGCAGGAGGGACGGGAAACACTGAAGCTTTCTTT; CDR3: CSAGGTGNTEAFF
V: TRBV11-2; J: TRBJ1-1; D: .; DNA: TGTGCCAGCAGCTTAGGGCGGGGCCGGACTGAAGCTTTCTTT; CDR3: CASSLGRGRTEAFF
V: TRBV5-6; J: TRBJ1-1; D: TRBD1; DNA: TGTGCCAGCAGCCCATGGACAGGGGATAACACTGAAGCTTTCTTT; CDR3: CASSPWTGDNTEAFF
V: TRBV7-8; J: TRBJ1-1; D: TRBD1; DNA: TGTGCCAGCAGCTTAGTCAGGGGGGTGAACACTGAAGCTTTCTTT; CDR3: CASSLVRGVNTEAFF
V: TRBV19; J: TRBJ1-5; D: .; DNA: TGTGCCAGTAGTATTGCGGGGGGTAGGGTTGGCAATCAGCCCCAGCATTTT; CDR3: CASSIAGGRVGNQPQHF
V: TRBV7-8; J: TRBJ1-5; D: TRBD1; DNA: TGTGCCGGCAGCCAAGACAGGGTGAGGCCCCAGCATTTT; CDR3: CAGSQDRVRPQHF
V: TRBV18; J: TRBJ1-6; D: .; DNA: TGTGCCAGCTCACCACCCGCGGGCCCCTATAATTCACCCCTCCACTTT; CDR3: CASSPPAGPYNSPLHF
V: TRBV10-3; J: TRBJ1-2; D: .; DNA: TGTGCCATCAGTGAGTTATGGGACATCCATGGCTACACCTTC; CDR3: CAISELWDIHGYTF
V: TRBV4-2; J: TRBJ1-4; D: .; DNA: TGTGCCAGCAGCCGAGAGACAGCTCTTAATGAAAAACTGTTTTTT; CDR3: CASSRETALNEKLFF
V: TRBV19; J: TRBJ1-5; D: TRBD1; DNA: TGTGCCAGTAGGAGCGGACAGGTCGGTAGGGAAGCCCAGCATTTT; CDR3: CASRSGQVGREAQHF
V: TRBV6-1; J: TRBJ2-7; D: .; DNA: TGTGCCAGCAGGACAGGACTTGTTAACGAGCAGTACTTC; CDR3: CASRTGLVNEQYF
V: TRBV6-4; J: TRBJ2-5; D: .; DNA: TGTGCCAGCAGTCCCCTGGGGGGGCAGGAGACCCAGTACTTC; CDR3: CASSPLGGQETQYF
V: TRBV28; J: TRBJ1-2; D: TRBD1; DNA: TGTGCCAGCAGAATGAGGACAGGCTATGGCTACACCTTC; CDR3: CASRMRTGYGYTF
V: TRBV11-2; J: TRBJ2-7; D: TRBD2; DNA: TGTGCCAGCAGCTTGGGACTAGCGGTGGGCGAGCAGTACTTC; CDR3: CASSLGLAVGEQYF
V: TRBV5-1; J: TRBJ1-2; D: TRBD1; DNA: TGCGCCAGCAGCTTGGACAGGGGGGACGTCTATGGCTACACCTTC; CDR3: CASSLDRGDVYGYTF
V: TRBV6-1; J: TRBJ2-2; D: .; DNA: TGTGCCAGCAGTGATCACAAAAACACCGGGGAGCTGTTTTTT; CDR3: CASSDHKNTGELFF
V: TRBV4-3; J: TRBJ1-6; D: TRBD1; DNA: TGCGCCAGCAGCCCGGTTGTTCCAGGGGGCATATATAATTCACCCCTCCACTTT; CDR3: CASSPVVPGGIYNSPLHF
V: TRBV6-5; J: TRBJ1-1; D: TRBD1; DNA: TGTGCCAGCAGTCGAACAGGGGGGAACACTGAAGCTTTCTTT; CDR3: CASSRTGGNTEAFF
V: TRBV11-2; J: TRBJ1-2; D: .; DNA: TGTGCCAGCAGCTTAGCCCCTGACAGAGGCGGCTACACCTTC; CDR3: CASSLAPDRGGYTF
V: TRBV9; J: TRBJ2-3; D: TRBD2; DNA: TGTGCCAGCAGCTCCGGCGGGGGGGCCAAAGATACGCAGTATTTT; CDR3: CASSSGGGAKDTQYF
V: TRBV6-4; J: TRBJ2-3; D: .; DNA: TGTGCCAGCAGTGAAAGGGAGCAAGATACGCAGTATTTT; CDR3: CASSEREQDTQYF
V: TRBV4-2; J: TRBJ2-2; D: TRBD1; DNA: TGTGCCAGCAGCCTTCCGGGACAGGCTGACCCCCTGAACACCGGGGAGCTGTTTTTT; CDR3: CASSLPGQADPLNTGELFF
V: TRBV19; J: TRBJ1-1; D: TRBD1; DNA: TGTGCCAGTACCTCAGGGGGGCTTAACACTGAAGCTTTCTTT; CDR3: CASTSGGLNTEAFF
V: TRBV29-1; J: TRBJ1-1; D: .; DNA: TGCAGCGTTCGGATTCAGGGAGGAGGCACTGAAGCTTTCTTT; CDR3: CSVRIQGGGTEAFF
V: TRBV7-2; J: TRBJ2-1; D: TRBD2; DNA: TGTGCCAGCAGCTGGACTAGCGGGGGTAAGAATGAGCAGTTCTTC; CDR3: CASSWTSGGKNEQFF
V: TRBV19; J: TRBJ1-2; D: TRBD1; DNA: TGTGCCAGTAGGGACAGGGGGCTCTATTATGGCTACACCTTC; CDR3: CASRDRGLYYGYTF
V: TRBV27; J: TRBJ2-3; D: TRBD2; DNA: TGTGCCAGCAACCCTAGCGGGAGCACAGATACGCAGTATTTT; CDR3: CASNPSGSTDTQYF
V: TRBV6-6; J: TRBJ1-1; D: .; DNA: TGTGCCAGCAGACTAACGGGGAACACTGAAGCTTTCTTT; CDR3: CASRLTGNTEAFF